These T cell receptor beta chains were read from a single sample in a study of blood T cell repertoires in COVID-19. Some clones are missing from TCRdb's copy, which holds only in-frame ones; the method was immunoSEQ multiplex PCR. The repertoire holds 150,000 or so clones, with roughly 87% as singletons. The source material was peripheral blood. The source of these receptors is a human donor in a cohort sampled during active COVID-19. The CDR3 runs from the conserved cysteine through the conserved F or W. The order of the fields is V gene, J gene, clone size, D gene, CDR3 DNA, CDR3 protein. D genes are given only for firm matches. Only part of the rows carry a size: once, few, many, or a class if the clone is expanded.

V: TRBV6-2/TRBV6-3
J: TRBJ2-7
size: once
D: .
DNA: TGTGCCAGCAGTTTAGACACATACTCCTACGAGCAGTACTTC
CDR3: CASSLDTYSYEQYF

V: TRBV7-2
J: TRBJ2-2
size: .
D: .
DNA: TGTGCCAGCAGATACAGCAACACCGGGGAGCTGTTTTTT
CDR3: CASRYSNTGELFF

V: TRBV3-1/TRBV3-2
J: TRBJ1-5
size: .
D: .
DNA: TGTGCCAGCAGCCAAGATGTCAGGGGTCAGCCCCAGCATTTT
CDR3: CASSQDVRGQPQHF

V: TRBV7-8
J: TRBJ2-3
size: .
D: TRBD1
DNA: TGTGCCAGCAGCTTAAGTCGGACAGGTGCCTCCACAGATACGCAGTATTTT
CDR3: CASSLSRTGASTDTQYF

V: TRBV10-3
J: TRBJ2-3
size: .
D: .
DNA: TGTGCCATCAGTGAGGACAGTACTAGCACAGATACGCAGTATTTT
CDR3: CAISEDSTSTDTQYF

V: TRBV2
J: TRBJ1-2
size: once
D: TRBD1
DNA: TGTGCCAGCAGTCGGACAGGGGGAATACAGAACTATGGCTACACCTTC
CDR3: CASSRTGGIQNYGYTF

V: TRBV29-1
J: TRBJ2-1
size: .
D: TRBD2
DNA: TGCAGCGTTGAAGATGGCGGGAGTTACAATGAGCAGTTCTTC
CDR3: CSVEDGGSYNEQFF

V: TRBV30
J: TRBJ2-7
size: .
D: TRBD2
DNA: TGTGCCTGGAGTGATCTAGCGGGGGGGGAGCAGTACTTC
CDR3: CAWSDLAGGEQYF

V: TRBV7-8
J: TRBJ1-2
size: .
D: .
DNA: TGTGCCAGCAGCTTGACGCGGCACTATGGCTACACCTTC
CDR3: CASSLTRHYGYTF

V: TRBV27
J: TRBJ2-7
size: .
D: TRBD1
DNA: TGTGCCAGCAGTTTTTCCCGACAGGGCCACGAGCAGTACTTC
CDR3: CASSFSRQGHEQYF

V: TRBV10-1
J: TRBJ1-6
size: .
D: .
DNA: TGCGCCAGCAGTGTCCAGGATAATTCACCCCTCCACTTT
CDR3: CASSVQDNSPLHF

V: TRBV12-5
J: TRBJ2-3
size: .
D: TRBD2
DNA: TGTGCTAGTGGTTTGGGCCGGGGGGGAACAGATACGCAGTATTTT
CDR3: CASGLGRGGTDTQYF

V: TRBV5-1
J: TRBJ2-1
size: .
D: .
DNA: TGCGCCAGCAGCCAGTCCGGGAGAAACAATGAGCAGTTCTTC
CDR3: CASSQSGRNNEQFF

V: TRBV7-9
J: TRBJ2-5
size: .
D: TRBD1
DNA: TGTGCCAGCAGCTCCACAGGGGCTTCCCAAGAGACCCAGTACTTC
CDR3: CASSSTGASQETQYF

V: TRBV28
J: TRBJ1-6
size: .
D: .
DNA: TGTGCCAGCAGGGATGCAACAGGGCGTAATTCACCCCTCCACTTT
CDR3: CASRDATGRNSPLHF

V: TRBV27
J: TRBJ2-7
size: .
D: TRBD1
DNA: TGTGCCAGCAGCAAGAGGGGACAGAATCCCTACGAGCAGTACTTC
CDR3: CASSKRGQNPYEQYF

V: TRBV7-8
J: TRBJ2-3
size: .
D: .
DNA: TGTGCCAGCAGCTTCTTTTTCTCCTACGCAGATACGCAGTATTTT
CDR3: CASSFFFSYADTQYF

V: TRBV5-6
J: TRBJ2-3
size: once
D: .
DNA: TGTGCCAGCAGCCCGACACGGCGGGGCACAGATACGCAGTATTTT
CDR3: CASSPTRRGTDTQYF

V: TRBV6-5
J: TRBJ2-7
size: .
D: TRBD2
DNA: TGTGCCAGCAGCCGTTCTAGCGGGGTCTCCTACGAGCAGTACTTC
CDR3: CASSRSSGVSYEQYF

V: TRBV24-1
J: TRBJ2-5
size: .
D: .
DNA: TGTGCCACCAGTGATTTGCAGGGGGGCAAGGAGACCCAGTACTTC
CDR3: CATSDLQGGKETQYF

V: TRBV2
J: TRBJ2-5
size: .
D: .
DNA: TGTGCCAGCAGTGAATTTTTTATGCGAAAAGAGACCCAGTACTTC
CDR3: CASSEFFMRKETQYF

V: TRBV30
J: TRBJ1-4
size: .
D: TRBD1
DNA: TGTGCCTGGAGTGCACGGACAGGTGAAGGTGAAAAACTGTTTTTT
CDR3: CAWSARTGEGEKLFF

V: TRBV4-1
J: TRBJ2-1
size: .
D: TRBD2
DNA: TGCGCCAGCAGCAGATCCGGGACTAGCGGGTCTCTGGGGCAGTTCTTC
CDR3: CASSRSGTSGSLGQFF

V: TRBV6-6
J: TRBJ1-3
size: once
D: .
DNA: TGTGCCAGCAAGGAGGGGACGGCGAACTCTGGAAACACCATATATTTT
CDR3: CASKEGTANSGNTIYF

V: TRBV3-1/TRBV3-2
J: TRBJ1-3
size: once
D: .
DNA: TGTGCCAGCAGCCAAGTCCCCAGCTCTGGAAACACCATATATTTT
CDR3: CASSQVPSSGNTIYF

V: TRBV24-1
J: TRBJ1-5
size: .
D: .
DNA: TGTGCCACCAGTGATTTGTCAGGCAATCAGCCCCAGCATTTT
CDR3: CATSDLSGNQPQHF

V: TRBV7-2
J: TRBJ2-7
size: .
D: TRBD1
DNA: TGTGCCAGCAGCTTCCTGGGACAGGGTGTGGCCGAGCAGTACTTC
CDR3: CASSFLGQGVAEQYF

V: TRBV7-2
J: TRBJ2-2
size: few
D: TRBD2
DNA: TGTGCCAGCAGCTTAGTGCGGGGGGCCACCGGGGAGCTGTTTTTT
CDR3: CASSLVRGATGELFF

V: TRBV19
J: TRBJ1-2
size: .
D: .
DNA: TGTGCCAGTAAAGTAGCTAACTATGGCTACACCTTC
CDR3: CASKVANYGYTF

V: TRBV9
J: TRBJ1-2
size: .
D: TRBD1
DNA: TGTGCCAGCAGCGCCTGGGAAGCCGGACAGGGAGGGAAGGGCTACACCTTC
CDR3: CASSAWEAGQGGKGYTF

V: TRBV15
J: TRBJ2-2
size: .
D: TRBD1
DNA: TGTGCCACCAGCAGTAGGCAGGGGGACACCGGGGAGCTGTTTTTT
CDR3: CATSSRQGDTGELFF

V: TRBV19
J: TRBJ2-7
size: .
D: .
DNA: TGTGCCAGTAGTCCCGCGGGCAGCTCCTACGAGCAGTACTTC
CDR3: CASSPAGSSYEQYF

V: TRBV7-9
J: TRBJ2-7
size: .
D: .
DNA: TGTGCCAGCAGCTTATACGCGCAGGGCTCAAAGGACGAGCAGTACTTC
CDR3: CASSLYAQGSKDEQYF

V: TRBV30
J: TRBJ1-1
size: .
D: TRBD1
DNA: TGTGCCTGGACACTCGGACAGGCTACCGAAGCTTTCTTT
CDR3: CAWTLGQATEAFF

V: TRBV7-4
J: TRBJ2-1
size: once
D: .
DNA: TGTGCCAGCAGTCCCCATCCGACTTTTTACAATGAGCAGTTCTTC
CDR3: CASSPHPTFYNEQFF

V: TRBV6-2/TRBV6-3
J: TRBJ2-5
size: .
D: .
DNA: TGTGCCAGCAGTTATTATACGGGGACCCAGTACTTC
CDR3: CASSYYTGTQYF

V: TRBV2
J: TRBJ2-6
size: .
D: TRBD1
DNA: TGTGCCAGCAAGGGACAGACCTCTGGGGCCAACGTCCTGACTTTC
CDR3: CASKGQTSGANVLTF

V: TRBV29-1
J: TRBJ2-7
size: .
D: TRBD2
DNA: TGCAGCGTTGTAACTAGCGGGGGGGGCTCCTACGAGCAGTACTTC
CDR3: CSVVTSGGGSYEQYF

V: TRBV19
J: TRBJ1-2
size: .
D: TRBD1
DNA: TGTGCCAGCGGGACAGGTACTAACTATGGCTACACCTTC
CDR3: CASGTGTNYGYTF